These 17 T cell receptor beta chains were all obtained from the same sample, sequenced in a study of shared clonotypes between healthy human individuals. Generated by immunoSEQ multiplex PCR, the TCRdb table keeps only in-frame clones and is missing some. The table lists roughly 520,000 clones, roughly 95% of them singletons. Sequencing used naive CD4+ T cells sorted from blood. The sample's subset: CD45RA+ positively selected. The receptor set was obtained from a woman aged 25 to 39 in good health.

In its sample, this clone was seen once. This chain uses TRBV7-3 with TRBJ2-1, with D possibly being TRBD1 (6 bases). Germline-derived CDR1 and CDR2 are SGHTA and FQGTGA. There are 13 residues in the CDR3. With 5 bases removed from V and 6 bases from J, the gap between germline ends came to 11 bases. The CDR3: CASSLQGLNEQFF. The DNA of the CDR3 is TGTGCCAGCAGCCTCCAGGGGCTCAATGAGCAGTTCTTC.

Written as DNA, the CDR3 is TGTGCCAGCATAACAGGGGATTCCGCTGAAGCTTTCTTT. Translating it yields CASITGDSAEAFF. V is TRBV2 and J is TRBJ1-1, with TRBD1 matching over 7 bases. Germline loops: CDR1 SNHLY, CDR2 FYNNEI. V dropped 7 bases and J dropped 6; count of bases not matched to a gene: 8. This CDR3 has 13 amino acids.

The J gene is TRBJ2-2, the V gene TRBV6-1, with TRBD2 identical over 8 bases. The junction had 5 bases not matched to a gene; V was cut back by 3 bases and J by 5 bases. This CDR3 is built from 15 residues. CDR1 MNHNS and CDR2 SASEGT come from the germline V gene. The CDR3, as DNA: TGTGCCAGCAGTGATCGCGGGACTAGTACCGGGGAGCTGTTTTTT. Its protein product is CASSDRGTSTGELFF.

This clone was observed a handful of times. The chain combines TRBV20-1 with TRBJ1-2; perhaps TRBD1 as D (6 bases). From germline, CDR1 is DFQATT and CDR2 SNEGSKA (reference sequence). The CDR3 sequence is 11 residues long. Trimming shortened V by 5 bases and J by 7 bases, and 11 bases separated the two germline ends. CDR3 nucleotide sequence: TGCAGTGCTCCTAACAGGGCTGGCTACACCTTC. As protein: CSAPNRAGYTF.

The rearrangement uses TRBV19 and TRBJ2-5; tentative D call: TRBD1 (5 bases). Matching the DNA end better, TRBJ2-7 makes the J call doubtful. The germline gives CDR1 LNHDA, CDR2 SQIVND (reference sequence). This CDR3 contains 13 residues. CDR3 DNA sequence: TGTGCCAGTTCCAATAGGGGCTCCTACGAGCAGTACTTC. Translation: CASSNRGSYEQYF.

The genes are TRBV14 and TRBJ2-1; 11 bases agree with TRBD2. The germline gives CDR1 SGHDN, CDR2 FVKESK. V shed 2 bases, J shed 12 bases, and the junction held 15 bases outside the gene matches. This CDR3 region has 17 residues. The CDR3 DNA sequence: TGTGCCAGCAGCCAACAGGAACTAGCGGGAGATGTTGCTGGGCAGTTCTTC. Its protein is CASSQQELAGDVAGQFF. Full variable domain (remainder filled in from reference TRBV14 and TRBJ2-1): EAGVTQFPSHSVIEKGQTVTLRCDPISGHDNLYWYRRVMGKEIKFLLHFVKESKQDESGMPNNRFLAERTGGTYSTLKVQPAELEDSGVYFCASSQQELAGDVAGQFFGPGTRLTVL.

The gene calls are TRBV28 and TRBJ1-1, with D unresolved. Looked up from germline, CDR1 is MDHEN and CDR2 is SYDVKM. This CDR3 has 13 residues. The V gene lost 2 bases and the J gene lost 4 bases, with 8 bases spanning the gap. The CDR3 DNA reads as TGTGCCAGCAGTTTACAGGTTGGCACTGAAGCTTTCTTT. Its translation: CASSLQVGTEAFF.

J is TRBJ2-7 and V is TRBV28; the match to TRBD2 covers 7 bases. This CDR3 region has 15 residues. V lost 1 base to trimming and J lost 3 bases; unmatched junction nucleotides: 6. The germline CDR1 and CDR2 sequences are MDHEN and SYDVKM. The CDR3: CASSLLTSNDYEQYF. The CDR3, as DNA: TGTGCCAGCAGTTTATTGACTAGCAACGACTACGAGCAGTACTTC. Filled out from reference TRBV28 and TRBJ2-7, the complete variable domain reads DVKVTQSSRYLVKRTGEKVFLECVQDMDHENMFWYRQDPGLGLRLIYFSYDVKMKEKGDIPEGYSVSREKKERFSLILESASTNQTSMYLCASSLLTSNDYEQYFGPGTRLTVT.

The J gene is TRBJ1-1, the V gene TRBV7-9; 8 nucleotides align to TRBD1. The CDR3 consists of 12 residues. J lost 12 bases, V lost 5 bases, and 8 bases had no gene match. The V gene's germline CDR1 is SEHNR and CDR2 FQNEAQ (reference sequence). The CDR3 DNA reads TGTGCCAGCAGCCGAACAGACAGGGGCCCTTTCTTT. This sequence encodes CASSRTDRGPFF. The full variable domain, rest sourced from reference TRBV7-9 and TRBJ1-1, is DTGVSQNPRHKITKRGQNVTFRCDPISEHNRLYWYRQTLGQGPEFLTYFQNEAQLEKSRLLSDRFSAERPKGSFSTLEIQRTEQGDSAMYLCASSRTDRGPFFGQGTRLTVV.

The chain is built from TRBV9 and TRBJ2-7, with 10 bases that match TRBD1. Trimming at V came to 5 bases and at J to 1 base, leaving 6 bases not matched to a gene. Germline V lookup: CDR1 SGDLS, CDR2 YYNGEE. The CDR3 covers 15 residues. The CDR3 sequence is CASRRTGGSSYEQYF. For the CDR3, the DNA is TGTGCCAGCAGGAGGACAGGGGGATCTTCCTACGAGCAGTACTTC.

The rearrangement uses TRBV5-4 and TRBJ2-2; 9 nucleotides match TRBD2. CDR3 length: 16 amino acids. CDR1 and CDR2 (germline): SGHNT, YYREEE (reference sequence). V dropped 4 bases and J dropped 2; count of bases not matched to a gene: 6. The CDR3 is CASSGTSGRNTGELFF. In nucleotides, the CDR3 is TGTGCCAGCAGCGGTACTAGCGGGCGTAACACCGGGGAGCTGTTTTTT.

This clone has just a few counts. V usage is TRBV5-4 and J usage is TRBJ2-1; 7 bases are shared with TRBD2. J lost 9 bases, V lost 0 bases, and 9 bases had no gene match. The V gene's germline CDR1 is SGHNT and CDR2 YYREEE (reference sequence). The CDR3 covers 15 residues. CDR3: CASSLESGGSGEQFF. CDR3 coding DNA: TGTGCCAGCAGCTTGGAATCTGGCGGGAGTGGTGAGCAGTTCTTC.

The J gene is TRBJ1-3, the V gene TRBV28, with D tentatively TRBD1 (5 bases). Trimming took off 5 bases at V and 0 bases at J, with 14 bases between the two ends. The CDR3 contains 16 residues. Germline V gene sequence: CDR1 MDHEN, CDR2 SYDVKM. The CDR3 region is CASSGAGIFSGNTIYF. The CDR3 region has the DNA TGTGCCAGCAGTGGTGCAGGGATTTTCTCTGGAAACACCATATATTTT.

The V gene is TRBV2, the J gene TRBJ2-1; D remains unclear. Germline V gives CDR1 SNHLY, CDR2 FYNNEI. The V end was cut by 5 bases, the J end by 3 bases, with 8 bases between. This CDR3 spans 13 amino acids. The CDR3 region is CASSPENYNEQFF. For the CDR3, the DNA is TGTGCCAGCAGTCCTGAAAACTACAATGAGCAGTTCTTC.

The chain links TRBV5-1 to TRBJ1-1, with D perhaps matching TRBD1 (6 bases). The CDR3 runs 15 residues. V shed 0 bases and J shed 2 bases, with 11 bases lying between them. The germline CDR1 and CDR2 sequences are SGHRS and YFSETQ. The CDR3 bases are TGCGCCAGCAGCTTGGCACAGGGAATTAACACTGAAGCTTTCTTT. Protein sequence: CASSLAQGINTEAFF. Supplemented by reference TRBV5-1 and TRBJ1-1, the full variable domain reads KAGVTQTPRYLIKTRGQQVTLSCSPISGHRSVSWYQQTPGQGLQFLFEYFSETQRNKGNFPGRFSGRQFSNSRSEMNVSTLELGDSALYLCASSLAQGINTEAFFGQGTRLTVV.

This clone was counted once. The V and J genes are TRBV7-2 and TRBJ1-5; TRBD1 aligns across 8 bases. Trimming cost V 1 base and J 7 bases; bases outside gene matches: 9. CDR3 length equals 16 residues. Germline CDR1 reads SGHTA; CDR2 reads FQGNSA. The CDR3 nucleotides read TGTGCCAGCAGCTTAGGAAGAGGGACAGGTGGCCAGCCCCAGCATTTT. This encodes CASSLGRGTGGQPQHF.

The CDR3 sequence: CASGGVGLAKFF. DNA of the CDR3: TGTGCCAGTGGGGGGGTGGGACTAGCAAAGTTCTTC. The J gene is TRBJ2-1, the V gene TRBV27; 9 positions match TRBD2. V gave up 9 bases and J gave up 14 bases; unmatched junction bases: 11. The CDR3 spans 12 residues. CDR1 is MNHEY, CDR2 SMNVEV, per germline (reference sequence).